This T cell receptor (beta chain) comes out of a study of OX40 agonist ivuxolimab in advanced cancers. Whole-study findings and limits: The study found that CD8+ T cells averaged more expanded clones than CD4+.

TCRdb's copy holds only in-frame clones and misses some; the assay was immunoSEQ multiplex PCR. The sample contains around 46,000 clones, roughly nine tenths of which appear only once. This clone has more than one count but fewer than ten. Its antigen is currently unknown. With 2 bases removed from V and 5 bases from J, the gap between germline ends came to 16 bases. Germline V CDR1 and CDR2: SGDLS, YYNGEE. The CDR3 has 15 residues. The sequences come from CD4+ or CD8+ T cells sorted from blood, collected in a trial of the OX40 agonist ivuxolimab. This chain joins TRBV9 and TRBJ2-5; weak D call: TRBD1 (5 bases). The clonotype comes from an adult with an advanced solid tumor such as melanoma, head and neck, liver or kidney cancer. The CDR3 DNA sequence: TGTGCCAGCAGCGTTGCAGGGTCCTTACGGGAGACCCAGTACTTC. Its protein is CASSVAGSLRETQYF.